This T cell receptor beta chain comes out of a study of T cells in narcolepsy. Germline CDR1 and CDR2: SGHRS and YFSETQ. V dropped 5 bases and J dropped 5 bases, with 13 bases sitting between them. The length of the CDR3 is 14 residues. Assay used: immunoSEQ multiplex PCR; TCRdb lists only in-frame clones, some missing. The sample holds nearly 35,000 clones, roughly four fifths seen once. This receptor was obtained from a human donor in good health. The material sequenced was memory (CD45RA-) CD4+ T cells from blood. This chain connects TRBV5-1 to TRBJ2-2, with D possibly matching TRBD2 (6 bases). The CDR3 region is CASSSQGGTGELFF. The CDR3, as DNA: TGCGCCAGCAGTTCGCAGGGAGGAACCGGGGAGCTGTTTTTT.